This TCR beta chain came from a study of shared clonotypes between healthy human individuals. Profiling relied on immunoSEQ multiplex PCR, and the TCRdb table lists in-frame clones only, not all of them. The sample holds some 500,000 clones, about 74% seen once. Per the germline V gene, CDR1 is SGHNT and CDR2 is YYREEE (reference sequence). V was trimmed by 4 bases and J by 7 bases, leaving 12 bases between them. This CDR3 has 13 amino acids. The sequence derives from a woman in her forties in good health. Some clones in this sample may be carry-over from other donors' samples. Sequencing used PBMCs. This rearrangement joins TRBV5-4 to TRBJ2-1, with D perhaps TRBD1 or TRBD2 (5 bases each). CDR3 residues: CASSGTNENEQFF. CDR3 nucleotides: TGTGCCAGCAGCGGGACCAACGAAAATGAGCAGTTCTTC. Full variable domain (outside the CDR3, taken from reference TRBV5-4 and TRBJ2-1): ETGVTQSPTHLIKTRGQQVTLRCSSQSGHNTVSWYQQALGQGPQFIFQYYREEENGRGNFPPRFSGLQFPNYSSELNVNALELDDSALYLCASSGTNENEQFFGPGTRLTVL.